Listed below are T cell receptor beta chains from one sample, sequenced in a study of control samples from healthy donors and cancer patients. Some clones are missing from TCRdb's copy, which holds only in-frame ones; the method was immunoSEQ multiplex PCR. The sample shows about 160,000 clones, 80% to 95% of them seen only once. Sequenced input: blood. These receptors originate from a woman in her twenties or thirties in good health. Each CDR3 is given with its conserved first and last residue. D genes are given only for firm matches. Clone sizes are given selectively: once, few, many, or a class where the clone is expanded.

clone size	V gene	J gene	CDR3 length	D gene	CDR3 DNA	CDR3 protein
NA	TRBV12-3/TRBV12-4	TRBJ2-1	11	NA	TGTGCCAGCAGTCAGGGTCGCCTGCAGTTCTTC	CASSQGRLQFF
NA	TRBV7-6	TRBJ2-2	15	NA	TGTGCCAGCAGCTTAGCGCCATGGGGCACCGGGGAGCTGTTTTTT	CASSLAPWGTGELFF
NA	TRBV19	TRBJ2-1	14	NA	TGTGCCAGTAGTATCCCAGGATCCTACAATGAGCAGTTCTTC	CASSIPGSYNEQFF
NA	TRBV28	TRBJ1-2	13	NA	TGTGCCAGCAGTTCGATGGTCCGTCAGGGCTACACCTTC	CASSSMVRQGYTF
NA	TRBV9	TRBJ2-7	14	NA	TGTGCCAGCAGCCCCCGTTTAGTTCCCTACGAGCAGTACTTC	CASSPRLVPYEQYF
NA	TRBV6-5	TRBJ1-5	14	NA	TGTGCCAGCAGTATTACCTATGGGGGAATGGCCCAGCATTTT	CASSITYGGMAQHF
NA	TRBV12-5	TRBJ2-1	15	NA	TGTGCTAGTGCTTCGAGCGGCGCCTCCTACAATGAGCAGTTCTTC	CASASSGASYNEQFF
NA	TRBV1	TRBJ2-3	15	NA	TGCACCAGCAGCCATAGGGGGACTAGTTCAGATACGCAGTATTTT	CTSSHRGTSSDTQYF
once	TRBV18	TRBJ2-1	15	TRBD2	TGTGCCAGCTCACCCCTAGCGGGAGCCTACAATGAGCAGTTCTTC	CASSPLAGAYNEQFF
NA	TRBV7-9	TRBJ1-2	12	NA	TGTGCCAGCAGGCCGGGGACTGGTGGCTACACCTTC	CASRPGTGGYTF